The clone carrying this T cell receptor (beta chain) turned up a few times. This sample stems from a study of human T cells and chemical hapten exposure. The CDR3 extends over 16 amino acids. Germline values: CDR1 MNHEY, CDR2 SVGAGI. V lost 5 bases and J lost 4, with 19 bases in between. As for time point: patch test 2, 6 weeks after DPC sensitization. Treatment meaning: therapeutic diphenylcyclopropenone sensitization with weekly scalp DPC. A single record per CDR3 protein comes from TCRdb applying MiXCR to the RACE reads. The table has roughly 380,000 distinct CDR3 sequences, about 6% seen once. The chain combines TRBV6-5 with TRBJ2-3; tentatively, D is TRBD2 (6 bases). The receptor's source is a woman under 30 with alopecia areata. Some clones in this sample may be carry-over from other donors' samples. The sequencing used whole blood, collected in connection with sensitization to the hapten diphenylcyclopropenone (DPC). For the CDR3, the DNA is TGTGCCAGCAGTCTCAAGTGGAGGGCAACCGCAGATACGCAGTATTTT. The encoded protein is CASSLKWRATADTQYF.